This TCR beta chain was captured by sequencing in a study of T cells after yellow fever vaccination. Ten or more counts support this clonotype. Germline values: CDR1 SGDLS, CDR2 YYNGEE. Trimming shortened V by 1 base and J by 5 bases, and 17 bases separated the two germline ends. CDR3 size: 16 residues. One entry per CDR3 protein results from TCRdb running MiXCR on the 5' RACE reads. The table lists some 250,000 distinct CDR3 sequences, about 3.9% of them singletons. The clonotype originates from a young man who received the YFV17D yellow fever vaccine. The chain recombines TRBV9 with TRBJ2-3; the D call may be TRBD1 or TRBD2 (6 bases each). Sequencing used PBMCs, obtained 15 days after the yellow fever booster vaccination. The CDR3 DNA sequence: TGTGCCAGCAGCGTAAGGTCGGGGGCCCTGGGAGATACGCAGTATTTT. Protein: CASSVRSGALGDTQYF.